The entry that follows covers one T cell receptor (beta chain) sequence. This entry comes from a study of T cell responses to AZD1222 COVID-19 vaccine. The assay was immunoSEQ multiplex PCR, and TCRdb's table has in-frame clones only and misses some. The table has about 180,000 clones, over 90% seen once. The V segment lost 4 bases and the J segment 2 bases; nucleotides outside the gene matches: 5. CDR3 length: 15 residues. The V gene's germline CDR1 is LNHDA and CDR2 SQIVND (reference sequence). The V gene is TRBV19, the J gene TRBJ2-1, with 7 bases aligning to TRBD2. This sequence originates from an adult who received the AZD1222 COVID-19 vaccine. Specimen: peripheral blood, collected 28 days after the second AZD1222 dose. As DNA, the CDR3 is TGTGCCAGTAGTAGAGGGAGGGCGCCCTACAATGAGCAGTTCTTC. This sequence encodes CASSRGRAPYNEQFF.